This is a list of T cell receptor beta chains from one sample in a study of CD8 T cells in Susac syndrome. TCRdb called the immunoSEQ multiplex PCR reads again in MiXCR, with one record for every CDR3 protein. The repertoire holds 65,000 to 85,000 distinct CDR3 sequences, with approximately 93% as singletons. The specimen was CD8+ T cells from PBMCs. Every receptor here comes from a human donor with Susac syndrome. CDR3s include the opening cysteine and the closing phenylalanine or tryptophan. Fields, in order: clone size, J gene, V gene, D gene, CDR3 protein, CDR3 DNA. A D gene is named only where the DNA matches it firmly. Clone size is shown for a subset of rows, as once, few, many or a class of expanded clone.

>.|TRBJ2-5|TRBV20-1|.
CSAREGAWVETQYF
TGCAGTGCTAGAGAGGGCGCATGGGTAGAGACCCAGTACTTC
>.|TRBJ2-7|TRBV7-2|.
CASSGGLEQYF
TGTGCCAGCAGCGGGGGCCTCGAGCAGTACTTC
>.|TRBJ2-1|TRBV7-3|.
CASREKVGHEQFF
TGTGCCAGCAGGGAGAAGGTTGGGCATGAGCAGTTCTTC
>.|TRBJ1-1|TRBV29-1|TRBD1
CSVKDRGKAFF
TGCAGCGTTAAGGACAGGGGCAAAGCTTTCTTT
>.|TRBJ2-7|TRBV5-8|.
CASGARNSYEQYF
TGTGCCAGCGGTGCAAGAAACTCCTACGAGCAGTACTTC
>.|TRBJ2-1|TRBV7-9|.
CAAQREQFF
TGTGCCGCCCAGCGGGAGCAGTTCTTC
>.|TRBJ1-2|TRBV20-1|.
CSARGGTANYGYTF
TGCAGTGCTAGAGGGGGGACCGCTAACTATGGCTACACCTTC
>.|TRBJ1-5|TRBV15|.
CATSALNQPQHF
TGTGCCACCAGCGCCCTAAATCAGCCCCAGCATTTT
>few|TRBJ2-7|TRBV11-2|.
CARNREQYF
TGTGCCAGGAATCGCGAGCAGTACTTC
>.|TRBJ2-7|TRBV7-9|TRBD2
CASSLTGTSPYEQYF
TGTGCCAGCAGCTTAACCGGGACTAGTCCCTACGAGCAGTACTTC
>.|TRBJ2-2|TRBV18|.
CASSPPGSTGELFF
TGTGCCAGCTCACCCCCGGGGAGCACCGGGGAGCTGTTTTTT
>.|TRBJ1-6|TRBV6-2/TRBV6-3|.
CASTPAFGSPLHF
TGTGCCAGCACTCCCGCGTTTGGTTCACCCCTCCACTTT
>.|TRBJ2-7|TRBV20-1|.
CSATGHYYEQYF
TGCAGTGCTACGGGACACTACTACGAGCAGTACTTC
>.|TRBJ1-2|TRBV5-6|TRBD1
CASSPGQTYGYTF
TGTGCCAGCAGCCCGGGACAGACATATGGCTACACCTTC
>.|TRBJ2-3|TRBV5-4|.
CASSLGTGTLSTDTQYF
TGTGCCAGCAGCTTGGGGACGGGGACCCTAAGCACAGATACGCAGTATTTT
>.|TRBJ2-1|TRBV20-1|.
CSAERGAAVQDEQFF
TGCAGTGCCGAGAGGGGTGCCGCCGTACAAGATGAGCAGTTCTTC
>once|TRBJ2-3|TRBV20-1|.
CSATSAFSTDTQYF
TGCAGTGCTACCTCGGCATTTTCCACAGATACGCAGTATTTT
>.|TRBJ2-7|TRBV28|.
CASSLQVGSYEQYF
TGTGCCAGCAGTTTACAGGTTGGCTCCTACGAGCAGTACTTC
>.|TRBJ2-2|TRBV19|TRBD1
CASTGQGYTGELFF
TGTGCCAGTACGGGACAGGGATACACCGGGGAGCTGTTTTTT
>.|TRBJ2-1|TRBV18|TRBD1
CASSPRDRSSYNEQFF
TGTGCCAGCTCACCAAGGGACAGAAGCTCCTACAATGAGCAGTTCTTC
>.|TRBJ2-2|TRBV5-1|.
CASTYTGELFF
TGCGCCTCGACTTACACCGGGGAGCTGTTTTTT
>.|TRBJ1-1|TRBV12-3/TRBV12-4|.
CASSPAGWPEAFF
TGTGCCAGCAGCCCTGCAGGGTGGCCTGAAGCTTTCTTT
>.|TRBJ2-6|TRBV27|.
CASGTQLSGANVLTF
TGTGCCAGCGGGACGCAGCTATCTGGGGCCAACGTCCTGACTTTC